This T cell receptor beta chain stems from a study of identical twins. A remark on this clonotype: This could be a read error, since a much larger clone is one nucleotide away.

V was pared by 5 bases and J by 0 bases, with 11 bases between. Germline V CDR1 and CDR2: MNHEY, SVGEGT. This CDR3 is built from 14 residues. TCRdb itself ran the 5' RACE reads through MiXCR, one entry per CDR3 protein. The table includes a few hundred thousand distinct CDR3 sequences, about 8.9% detected once. All of the donors were Caucasians in good health. The sample was also linked to a second study, of yellow fever vaccine responses in identical twins.

Source material: CD8+ T cells sorted from blood. This sequence originates from a woman aged 18-30 years in good health. The chain has TRBV6-2 or TRBV6-3 and TRBJ2-7, with a possible D match to TRBD2 (5 bases). Written as DNA, the CDR3 is TGTGCCAGCAGTGACCGGGGAAACTCCTACGAGCAGTACTTC. This codes for CASSDRGNSYEQYF.